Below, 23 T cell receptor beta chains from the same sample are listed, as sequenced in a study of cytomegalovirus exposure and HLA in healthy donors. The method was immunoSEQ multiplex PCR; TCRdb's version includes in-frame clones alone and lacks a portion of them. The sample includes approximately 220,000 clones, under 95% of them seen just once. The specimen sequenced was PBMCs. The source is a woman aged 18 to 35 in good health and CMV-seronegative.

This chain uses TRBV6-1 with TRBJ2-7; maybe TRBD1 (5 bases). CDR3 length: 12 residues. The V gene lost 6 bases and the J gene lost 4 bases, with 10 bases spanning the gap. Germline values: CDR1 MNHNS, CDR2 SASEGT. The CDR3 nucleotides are TGTGCCAGCAGCCTAACAGGTTACGAGCAGTACTTC. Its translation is CASSLTGYEQYF.

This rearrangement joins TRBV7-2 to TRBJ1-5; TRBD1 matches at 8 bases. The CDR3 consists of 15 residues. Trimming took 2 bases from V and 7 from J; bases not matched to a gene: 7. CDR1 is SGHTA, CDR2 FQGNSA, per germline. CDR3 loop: CASSLSFTGGQPQHF. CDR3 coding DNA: TGTGCCAGCAGCTTATCGTTCACAGGGGGACAGCCCCAGCATTTT.

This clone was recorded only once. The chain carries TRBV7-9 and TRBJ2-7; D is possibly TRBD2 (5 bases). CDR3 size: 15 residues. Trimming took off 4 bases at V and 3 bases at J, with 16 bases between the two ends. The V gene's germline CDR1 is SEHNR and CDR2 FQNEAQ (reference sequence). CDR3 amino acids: CASSSTQDLFYEQYF. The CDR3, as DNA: TGTGCCAGCAGCTCAACCCAGGACTTATTCTACGAGCAGTACTTC.

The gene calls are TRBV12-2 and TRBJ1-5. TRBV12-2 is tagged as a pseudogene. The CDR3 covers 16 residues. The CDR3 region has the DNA TGTGCAAGTCGCTTAGCAGGGGGGGGCGGCAATCAGCCCCAGCATTTT. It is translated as CASRLAGGGGNQPQHF.

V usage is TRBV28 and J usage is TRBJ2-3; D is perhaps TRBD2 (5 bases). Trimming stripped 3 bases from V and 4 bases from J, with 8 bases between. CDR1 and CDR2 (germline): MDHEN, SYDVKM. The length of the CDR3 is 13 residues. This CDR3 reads CASSFPGADTQYF. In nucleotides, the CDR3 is TGTGCCAGCAGTTTTCCCGGGGCAGATACGCAGTATTTT.

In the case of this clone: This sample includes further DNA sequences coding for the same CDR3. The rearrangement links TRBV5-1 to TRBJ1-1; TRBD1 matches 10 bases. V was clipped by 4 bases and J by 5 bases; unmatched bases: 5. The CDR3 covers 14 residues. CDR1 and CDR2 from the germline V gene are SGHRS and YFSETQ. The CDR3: CASSLGQGGTEAFF. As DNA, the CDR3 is TGCGCCAGCAGCCTCGGACAGGGGGGAACTGAAGCTTTCTTT.

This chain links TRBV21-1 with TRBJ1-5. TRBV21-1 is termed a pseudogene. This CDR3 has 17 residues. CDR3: CASSKDPSAYSNQPQHF. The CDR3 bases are TGTGCCAGCAGCAAAGATCCATCCGCGTATAGCAATCAGCCCCAGCATTTT.

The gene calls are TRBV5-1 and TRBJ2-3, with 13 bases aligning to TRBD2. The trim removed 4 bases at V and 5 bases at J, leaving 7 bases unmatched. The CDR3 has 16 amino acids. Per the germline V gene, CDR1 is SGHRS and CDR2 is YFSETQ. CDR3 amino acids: CASSATSGRAVDTQYF. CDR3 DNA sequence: TGCGCCAGCAGCGCAACTAGCGGGAGGGCCGTAGATACGCAGTATTTT. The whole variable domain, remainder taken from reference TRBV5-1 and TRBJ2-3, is KAGVTQTPRYLIKTRGQQVTLSCSPISGHRSVSWYQQTPGQGLQFLFEYFSETQRNKGNFPGRFSGRQFSNSRSEMNVSTLELGDSALYLCASSATSGRAVDTQYFGPGTRLTVL.

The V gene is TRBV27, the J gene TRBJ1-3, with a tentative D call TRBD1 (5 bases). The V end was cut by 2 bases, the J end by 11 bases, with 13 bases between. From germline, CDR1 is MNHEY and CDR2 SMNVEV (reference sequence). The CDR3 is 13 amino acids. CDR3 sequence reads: CASSLVGGMAIYF. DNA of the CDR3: TGTGCCAGCAGTTTAGTGGGGGGAATGGCCATATATTTT.

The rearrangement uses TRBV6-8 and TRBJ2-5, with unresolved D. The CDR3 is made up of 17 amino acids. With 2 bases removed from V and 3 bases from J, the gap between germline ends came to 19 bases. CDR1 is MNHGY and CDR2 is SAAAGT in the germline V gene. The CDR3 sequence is CASSYTRPGQSEETQYF. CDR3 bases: TGTGCCAGCAGTTACACCCGACCTGGGCAGAGTGAAGAGACCCAGTACTTC.

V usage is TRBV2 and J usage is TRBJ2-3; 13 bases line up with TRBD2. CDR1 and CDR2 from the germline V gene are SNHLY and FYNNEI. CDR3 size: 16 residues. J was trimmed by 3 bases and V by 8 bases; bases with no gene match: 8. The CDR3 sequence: CASQRTSGRTTDTQYF. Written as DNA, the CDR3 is TGTGCCAGCCAGCGGACTAGCGGGAGAACGACAGATACGCAGTATTTT.

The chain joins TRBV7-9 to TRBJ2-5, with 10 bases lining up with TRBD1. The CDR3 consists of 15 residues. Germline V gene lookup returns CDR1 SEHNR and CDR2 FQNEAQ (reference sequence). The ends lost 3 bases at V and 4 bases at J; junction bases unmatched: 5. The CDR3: CASSLEDRGTETQYF. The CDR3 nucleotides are TGTGCCAGCAGCTTGGAGGACAGGGGGACAGAGACCCAGTACTTC.

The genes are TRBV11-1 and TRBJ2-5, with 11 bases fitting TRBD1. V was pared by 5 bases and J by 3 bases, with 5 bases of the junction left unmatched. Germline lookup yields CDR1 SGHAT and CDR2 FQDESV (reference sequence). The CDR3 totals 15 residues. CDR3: CASSDPGQGEETQYF. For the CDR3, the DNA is TGTGCCAGCAGCGATCCGGGACAGGGGGAAGAGACCCAGTACTTC.

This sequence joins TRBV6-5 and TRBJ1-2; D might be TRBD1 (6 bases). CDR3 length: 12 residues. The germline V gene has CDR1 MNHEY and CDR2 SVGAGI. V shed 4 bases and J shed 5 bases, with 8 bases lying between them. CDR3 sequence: CASSFQGYGYTF. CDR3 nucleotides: TGTGCCAGCAGTTTCCAGGGGTATGGCTACACCTTC.

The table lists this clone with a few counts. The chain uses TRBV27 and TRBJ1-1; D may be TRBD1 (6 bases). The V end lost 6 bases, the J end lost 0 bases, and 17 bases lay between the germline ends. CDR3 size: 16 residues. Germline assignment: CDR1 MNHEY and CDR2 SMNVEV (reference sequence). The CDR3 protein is CASSSYPGQMNTEAFF. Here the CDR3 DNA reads TGTGCCAGCAGCTCCTATCCTGGACAGATGAACACTGAAGCTTTCTTT.

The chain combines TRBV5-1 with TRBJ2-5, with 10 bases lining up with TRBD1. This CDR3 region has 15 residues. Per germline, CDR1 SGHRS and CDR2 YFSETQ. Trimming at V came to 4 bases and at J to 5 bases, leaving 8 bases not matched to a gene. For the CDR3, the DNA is TGCGCCAGCAGCAGGGACAGGGGCTCCATCGAGACCCAGTACTTC. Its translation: CASSRDRGSIETQYF.

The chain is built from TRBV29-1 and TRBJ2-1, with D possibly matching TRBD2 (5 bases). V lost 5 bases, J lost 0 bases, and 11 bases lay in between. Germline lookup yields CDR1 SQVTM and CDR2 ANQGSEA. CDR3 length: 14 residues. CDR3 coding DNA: TGCAGCGTTACAGCGGTAAGCTCCTACAATGAGCAGTTCTTC. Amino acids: CSVTAVSSYNEQFF.

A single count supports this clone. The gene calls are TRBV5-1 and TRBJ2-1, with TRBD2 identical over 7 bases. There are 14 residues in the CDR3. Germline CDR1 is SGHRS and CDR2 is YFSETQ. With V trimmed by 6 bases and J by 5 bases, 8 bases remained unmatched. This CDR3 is CASTPRLANNEQFF. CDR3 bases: TGCGCCAGCACTCCGAGACTAGCAAACAATGAGCAGTTCTTC.

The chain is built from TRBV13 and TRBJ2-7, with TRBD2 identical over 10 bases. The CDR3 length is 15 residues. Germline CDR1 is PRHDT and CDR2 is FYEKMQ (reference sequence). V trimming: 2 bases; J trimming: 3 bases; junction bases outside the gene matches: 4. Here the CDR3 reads CASSLQPSGSYEQYF. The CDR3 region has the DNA TGTGCCAGCAGCTTACAGCCTAGCGGGAGCTACGAGCAGTACTTC.

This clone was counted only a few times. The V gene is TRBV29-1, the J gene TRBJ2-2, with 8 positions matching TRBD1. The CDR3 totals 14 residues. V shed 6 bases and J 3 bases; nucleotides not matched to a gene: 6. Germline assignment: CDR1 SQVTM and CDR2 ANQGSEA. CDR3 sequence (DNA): TGCAGCGTCAGACAGGACAGGGACACCGGGGAGCTGTTTTTT. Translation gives CSVRQDRDTGELFF.

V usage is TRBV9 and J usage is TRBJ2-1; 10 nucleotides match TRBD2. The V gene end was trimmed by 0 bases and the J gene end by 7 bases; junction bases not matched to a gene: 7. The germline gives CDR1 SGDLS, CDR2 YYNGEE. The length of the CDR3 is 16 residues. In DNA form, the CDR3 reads TGTGCCAGCAGCGTAGTATCAGCGGGAGGGCGTAATGAGCAGTTCTTC. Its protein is CASSVVSAGGRNEQFF. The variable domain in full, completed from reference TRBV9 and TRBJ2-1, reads DSGVTQTPKHLITATGQRVTLRCSPRSGDLSVYWYQQSLDQGLQFLIQYYNGEERAKGNILERFSAQQFPDLHSELNLSSLELGDSALYFCASSVVSAGGRNEQFFGPGTRLTVL.

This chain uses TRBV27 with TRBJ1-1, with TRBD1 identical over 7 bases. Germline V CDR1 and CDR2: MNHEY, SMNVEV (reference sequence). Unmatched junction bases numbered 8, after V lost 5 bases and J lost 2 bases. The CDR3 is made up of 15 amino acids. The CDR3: CASSPGTALNTEAFF. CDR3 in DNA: TGTGCCAGCAGTCCAGGGACAGCCCTAAACACTGAAGCTTTCTTT.

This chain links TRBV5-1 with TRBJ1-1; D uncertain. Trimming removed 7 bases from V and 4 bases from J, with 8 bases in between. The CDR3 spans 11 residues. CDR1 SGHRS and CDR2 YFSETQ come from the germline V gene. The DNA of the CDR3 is TGCGCCAGCCGCACGGGCACTGAAGCTTTCTTT. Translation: CASRTGTEAFF. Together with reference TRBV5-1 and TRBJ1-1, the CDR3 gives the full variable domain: KAGVTQTPRYLIKTRGQQVTLSCSPISGHRSVSWYQQTPGQGLQFLFEYFSETQRNKGNFPGRFSGRQFSNSRSEMNVSTLELGDSALYLCASRTGTEAFFGQGTRLTVV.